The source of this T cell receptor beta chain is a study of T cell responses to AZD1222 COVID-19 vaccine. Study outcomes and limitations: Clonal diversity may have been underestimated in mostly white British donors. Reportedly, nearly half of unique spike TCRs recognized epitopes outside B.1.351/B.1.1.7 mutations. The study found Spike-specific TCR breadth and depth rose after two AZD1222 doses. The study found vaccine-associated CD4 TCRs spanning spike, dominant at 160-218 and 743-854.

In regard to this clone: Its antigen remains unidentified.

Clones were sequenced by immunoSEQ multiplex PCR, and TCRdb holds only the in-frame ones, with some missing. The data show about 120,000 clones, approximately 92% seen once. The specimen was peripheral blood, collected on day 0 of AZD1222 vaccination. This sequence originates from an adult in good health.

The CDR3 sequence: CASSPWTSGGLSSYNEQFF. The CDR3 DNA follows: TGTGCCAGCAGCCCGTGGACTAGCGGGGGGCTCTCCTCCTACAATGAGCAGTTCTTC. The genes are TRBV7-2 and TRBJ2-1; 14 bases are a match to TRBD2. Germline V gene sequence: CDR1 SGHTA, CDR2 FQGNSA. This CDR3 has 19 amino acids. The junction had 9 bases not matched to a gene; V was cut back by 5 bases and J by 0 bases. Full variable domain (remainder filled in from reference TRBV7-2 and TRBJ2-1): GAGVSQSPSNKVTEKGKDVELRCDPISGHTALYWYRQSLGQGLEFLIYFQGNSAPDKSGLPSDRFSAERTGGSVSTLTIQRTQQEDSAVYLCASSPWTSGGLSSYNEQFFGPGTRLTVL.